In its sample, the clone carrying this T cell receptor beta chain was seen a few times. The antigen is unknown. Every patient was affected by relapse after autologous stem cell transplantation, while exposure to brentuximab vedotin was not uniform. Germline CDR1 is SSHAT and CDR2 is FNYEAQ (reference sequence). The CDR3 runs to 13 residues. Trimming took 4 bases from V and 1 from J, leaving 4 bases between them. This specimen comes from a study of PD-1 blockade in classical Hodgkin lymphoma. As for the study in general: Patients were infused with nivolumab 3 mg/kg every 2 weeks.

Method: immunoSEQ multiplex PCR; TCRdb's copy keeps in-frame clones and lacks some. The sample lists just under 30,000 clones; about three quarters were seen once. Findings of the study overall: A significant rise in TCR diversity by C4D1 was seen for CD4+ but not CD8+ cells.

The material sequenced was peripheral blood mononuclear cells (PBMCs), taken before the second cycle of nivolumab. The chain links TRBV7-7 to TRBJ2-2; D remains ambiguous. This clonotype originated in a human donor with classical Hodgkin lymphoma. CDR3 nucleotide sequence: TGTGCCAGCAGCTACAGGAACACCGGGGAGCTGTTTTTT. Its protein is CASSYRNTGELFF.